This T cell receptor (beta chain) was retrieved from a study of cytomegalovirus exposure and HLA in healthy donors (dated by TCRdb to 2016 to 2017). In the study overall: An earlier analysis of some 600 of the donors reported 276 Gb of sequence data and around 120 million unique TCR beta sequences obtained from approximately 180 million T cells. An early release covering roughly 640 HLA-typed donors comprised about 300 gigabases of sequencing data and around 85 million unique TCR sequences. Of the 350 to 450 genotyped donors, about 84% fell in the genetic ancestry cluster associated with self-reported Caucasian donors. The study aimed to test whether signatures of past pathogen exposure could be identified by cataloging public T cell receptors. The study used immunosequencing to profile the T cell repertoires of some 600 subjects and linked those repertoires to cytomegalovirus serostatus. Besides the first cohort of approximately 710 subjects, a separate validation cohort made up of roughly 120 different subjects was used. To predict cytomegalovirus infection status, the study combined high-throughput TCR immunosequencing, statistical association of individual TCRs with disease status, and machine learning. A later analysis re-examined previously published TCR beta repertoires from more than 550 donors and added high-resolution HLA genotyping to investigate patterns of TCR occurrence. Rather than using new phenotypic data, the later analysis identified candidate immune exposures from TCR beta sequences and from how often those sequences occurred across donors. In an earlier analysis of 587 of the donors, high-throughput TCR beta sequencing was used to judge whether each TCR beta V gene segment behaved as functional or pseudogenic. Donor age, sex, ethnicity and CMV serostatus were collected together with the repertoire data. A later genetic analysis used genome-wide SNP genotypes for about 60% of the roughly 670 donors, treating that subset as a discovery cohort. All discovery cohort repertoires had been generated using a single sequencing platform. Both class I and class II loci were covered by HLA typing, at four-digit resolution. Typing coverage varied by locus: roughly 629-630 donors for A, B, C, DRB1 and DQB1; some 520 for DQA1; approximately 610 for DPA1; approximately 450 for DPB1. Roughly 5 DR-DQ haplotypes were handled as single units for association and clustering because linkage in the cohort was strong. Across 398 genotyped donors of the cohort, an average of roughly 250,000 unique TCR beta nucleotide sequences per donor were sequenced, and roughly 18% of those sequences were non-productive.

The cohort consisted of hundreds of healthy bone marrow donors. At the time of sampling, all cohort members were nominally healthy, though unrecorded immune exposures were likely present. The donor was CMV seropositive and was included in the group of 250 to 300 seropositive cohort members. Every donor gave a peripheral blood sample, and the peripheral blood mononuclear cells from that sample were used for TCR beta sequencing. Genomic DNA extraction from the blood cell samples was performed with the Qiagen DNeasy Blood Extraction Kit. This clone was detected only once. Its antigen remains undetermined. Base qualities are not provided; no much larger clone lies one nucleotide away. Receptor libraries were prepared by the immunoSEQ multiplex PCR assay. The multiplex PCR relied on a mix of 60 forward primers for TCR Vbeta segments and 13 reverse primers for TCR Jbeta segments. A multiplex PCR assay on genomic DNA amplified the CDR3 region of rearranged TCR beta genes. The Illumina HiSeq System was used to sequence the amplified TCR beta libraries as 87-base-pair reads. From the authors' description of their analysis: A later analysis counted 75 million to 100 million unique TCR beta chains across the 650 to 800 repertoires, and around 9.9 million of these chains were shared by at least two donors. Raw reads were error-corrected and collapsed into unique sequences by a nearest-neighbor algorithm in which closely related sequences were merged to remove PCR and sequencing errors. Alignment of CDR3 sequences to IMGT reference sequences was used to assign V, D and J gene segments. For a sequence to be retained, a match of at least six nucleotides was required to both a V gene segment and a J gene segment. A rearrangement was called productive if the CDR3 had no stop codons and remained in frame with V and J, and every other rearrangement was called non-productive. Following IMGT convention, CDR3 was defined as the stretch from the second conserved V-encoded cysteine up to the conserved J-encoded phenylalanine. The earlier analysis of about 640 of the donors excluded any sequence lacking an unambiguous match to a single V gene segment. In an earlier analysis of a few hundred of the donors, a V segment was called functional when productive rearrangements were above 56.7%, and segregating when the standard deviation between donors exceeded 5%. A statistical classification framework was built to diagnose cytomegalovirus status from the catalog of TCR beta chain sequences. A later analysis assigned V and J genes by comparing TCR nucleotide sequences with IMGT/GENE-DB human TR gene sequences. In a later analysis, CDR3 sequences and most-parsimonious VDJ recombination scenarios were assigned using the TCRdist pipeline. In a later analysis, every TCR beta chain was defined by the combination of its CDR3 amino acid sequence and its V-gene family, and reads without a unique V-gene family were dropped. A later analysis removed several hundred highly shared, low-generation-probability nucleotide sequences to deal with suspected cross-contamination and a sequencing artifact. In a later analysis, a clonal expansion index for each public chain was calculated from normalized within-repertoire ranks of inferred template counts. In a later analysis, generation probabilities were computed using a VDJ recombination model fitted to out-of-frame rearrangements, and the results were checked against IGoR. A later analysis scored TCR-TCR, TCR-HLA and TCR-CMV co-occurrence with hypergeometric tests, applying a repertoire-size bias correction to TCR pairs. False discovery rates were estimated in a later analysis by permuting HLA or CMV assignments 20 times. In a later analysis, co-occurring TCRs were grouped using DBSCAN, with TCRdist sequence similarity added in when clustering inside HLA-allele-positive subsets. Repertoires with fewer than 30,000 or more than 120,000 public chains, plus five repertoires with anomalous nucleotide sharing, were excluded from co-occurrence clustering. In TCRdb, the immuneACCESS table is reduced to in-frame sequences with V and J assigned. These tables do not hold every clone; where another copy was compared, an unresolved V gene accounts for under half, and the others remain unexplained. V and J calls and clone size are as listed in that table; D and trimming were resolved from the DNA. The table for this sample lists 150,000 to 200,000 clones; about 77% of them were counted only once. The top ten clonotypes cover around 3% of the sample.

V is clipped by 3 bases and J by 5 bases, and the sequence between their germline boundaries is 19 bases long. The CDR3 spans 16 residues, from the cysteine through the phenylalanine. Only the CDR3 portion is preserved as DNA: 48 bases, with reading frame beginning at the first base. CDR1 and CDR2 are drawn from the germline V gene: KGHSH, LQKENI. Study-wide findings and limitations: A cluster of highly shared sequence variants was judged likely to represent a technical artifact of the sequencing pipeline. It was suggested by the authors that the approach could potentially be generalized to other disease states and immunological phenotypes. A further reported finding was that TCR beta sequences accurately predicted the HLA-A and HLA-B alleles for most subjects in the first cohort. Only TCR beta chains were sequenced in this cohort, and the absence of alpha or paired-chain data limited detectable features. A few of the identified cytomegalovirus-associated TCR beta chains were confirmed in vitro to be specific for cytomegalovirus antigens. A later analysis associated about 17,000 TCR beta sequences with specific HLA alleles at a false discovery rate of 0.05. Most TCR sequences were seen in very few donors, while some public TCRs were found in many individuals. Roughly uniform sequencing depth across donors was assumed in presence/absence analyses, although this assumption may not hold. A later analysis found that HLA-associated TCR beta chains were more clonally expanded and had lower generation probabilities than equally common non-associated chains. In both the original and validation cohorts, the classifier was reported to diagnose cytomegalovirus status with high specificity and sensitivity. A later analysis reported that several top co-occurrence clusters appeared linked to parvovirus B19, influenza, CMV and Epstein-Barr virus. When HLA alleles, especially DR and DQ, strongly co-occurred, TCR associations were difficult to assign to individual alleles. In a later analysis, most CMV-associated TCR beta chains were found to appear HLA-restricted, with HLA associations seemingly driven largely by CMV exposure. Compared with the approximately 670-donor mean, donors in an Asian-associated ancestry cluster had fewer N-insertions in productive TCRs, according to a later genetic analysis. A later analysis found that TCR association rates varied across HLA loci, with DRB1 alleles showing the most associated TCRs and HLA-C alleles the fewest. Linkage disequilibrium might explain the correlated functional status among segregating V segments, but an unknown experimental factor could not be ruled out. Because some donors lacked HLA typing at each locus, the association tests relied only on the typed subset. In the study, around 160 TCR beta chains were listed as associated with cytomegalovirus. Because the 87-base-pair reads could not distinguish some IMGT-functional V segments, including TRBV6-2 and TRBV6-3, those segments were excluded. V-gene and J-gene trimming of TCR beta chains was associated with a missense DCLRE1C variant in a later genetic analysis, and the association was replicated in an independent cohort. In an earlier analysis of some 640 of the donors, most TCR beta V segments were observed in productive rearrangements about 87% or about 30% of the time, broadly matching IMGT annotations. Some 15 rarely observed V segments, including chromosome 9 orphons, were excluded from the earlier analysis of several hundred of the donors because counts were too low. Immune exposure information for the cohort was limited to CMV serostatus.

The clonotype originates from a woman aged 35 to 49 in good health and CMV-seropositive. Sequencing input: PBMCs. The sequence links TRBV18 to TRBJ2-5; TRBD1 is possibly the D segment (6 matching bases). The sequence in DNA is TGTGCCAGCTCACCTCTCGGGACAAGGGACCGGGAGACCCAGTACTTC. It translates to CASSPLGTRDRETQYF.